A single sample is the source of the 29 T cell receptor beta chains below, sequenced in a study of cytomegalovirus exposure and HLA in healthy donors. Primers: 60 Vbeta forward and 13 Jbeta reverse. Data came from immunoSEQ multiplex PCR; TCRdb stores just in-frame clones and leaves some out. Among under 150,000 clones listed, more than 75% were seen once. Sequencing was carried out using PBMCs. The receptors were sampled from a woman between 45 and 65 years old in good health and CMV-seropositive.

The gene calls are TRBV2 and TRBJ1-5; 9 bases fit TRBD1. Germline-derived CDR1 and CDR2 are SNHLY and FYNNEI. V shed 7 bases and J 9 bases; nucleotides not matched to a gene: 19. The CDR3 sequence is 17 residues long. DNA for the CDR3: TGTGCCAGCACCGGTCGTCGCACCGGGACAGGGATTGGGCCCCAGCATTTT. It yields the protein CASTGRRTGTGIGPQHF.

The chain is built from TRBV6-5 and TRBJ1-1; a possible D gene is TRBD1 (5 bases). Looked up from germline, CDR1 is MNHEY and CDR2 is SVGAGI. This CDR3 is built from 13 residues. Trimming removed 0 bases from V and 10 bases from J, with 12 bases in between. Here the CDR3 DNA reads TGTGCCAGCAGTTACTCCGCACGGGGGGGAGCTTTCTTT. Translation: CASSYSARGGAFF.

This rearrangement joins TRBV29-1 to TRBJ2-1; 10 bases align to TRBD2. There are 14 residues in the CDR3. V lost 5 bases to trimming and J lost 9 bases; unmatched junction nucleotides: 10. Germline CDR1 SQVTM, CDR2 ANQGSEA. CDR3 in DNA: TGCAGCGTTAAGTGGCTAGCGGGAGTTCCTGAGCAGTTCTTC. Translating it yields CSVKWLAGVPEQFF.

The rearrangement uses TRBV6-1 and TRBJ2-1; maybe TRBD2 (6 bases). Germline CDR1 is MNHNS and CDR2 is SASEGT. CDR3 length: 12 residues. V shed 11 bases and J shed 7 bases, with 15 bases lying between them. The CDR3 DNA reads TGTGCCTCGTGGCTGAGCGGGAATGAGCAGTTCTTC. Its protein is CASWLSGNEQFF.

J is TRBJ1-5 and V is TRBV6-5, with a tentative D call TRBD1 (6 bases). Trimming removed 0 bases from V and 0 bases from J, with 9 bases in between. The germline V gene encodes CDR1 MNHEY and CDR2 SVGAGI. This CDR3 is built from 16 residues. CDR3 sequence reads: CASSYSGGTSNQPQHF. The CDR3 region has the DNA TGTGCCAGCAGTTACTCTGGGGGCACTAGCAATCAGCCCCAGCATTTT.

The J gene is TRBJ1-1, the V gene TRBV2; TRBD1 matches at 11 bases. CDR3 length: 13 residues. Germline loops: CDR1 SNHLY, CDR2 FYNNEI. With 9 bases clipped from V and 4 bases from J, the junction kept 4 bases outside the gene matches. This CDR3 reads CARSGTGGTEAFF. CDR3 nucleotide sequence: TGTGCCAGGTCCGGGACAGGGGGCACTGAAGCTTTCTTT.

The chain joins TRBV4-3 to TRBJ1-2; TRBD1 matches at 9 bases. V shed 0 bases and J 4 bases; nucleotides not matched to a gene: 15. This CDR3 has 19 residues. The germline V gene encodes CDR1 LGHNA and CDR2 YSLEER. As DNA, the CDR3 is TGCGCCAGCAGCCAAGAACTCCTCCGGCATTGGGACAGGGCCTATGGCTACACCTTC. Residues: CASSQELLRHWDRAYGYTF.

The chain uses TRBV7-8 and TRBJ1-1; 8 bases agree with TRBD1. This CDR3 has 11 residues. J lost 8 bases, V lost 6 bases, and 2 bases had no gene match. Germline V gene lookup returns CDR1 SGHVS and CDR2 FQNEAQ. CDR3 amino acids: CASSRDREAFF. The CDR3 DNA is TGTGCCAGCAGTCGGGACAGGGAAGCTTTCTTT. Drawing the rest from reference TRBV7-8 and TRBJ1-1, the complete variable domain is GAGVSQSPRYKVAKRGQDVALRCDPISGHVSLFWYQQALGQGPEFLTYFQNEAQLDKSGLPSDRFFAERPEGSVSTLKIQRTQQEDSAVYLCASSRDREAFFGQGTRLTVV.

The genes are TRBV7-8 and TRBJ2-7; TRBD1 is a possible D gene (5 bases). V was shortened by 2 bases and J by 2 bases, with 19 bases between the two germline ends. The CDR3 length is 17 residues. Germline CDR1 and CDR2: SGHVS and FQNEAQ. CDR3 loop: CASSLREVGREPYEQYF. The CDR3 nucleotides read TGTGCCAGCAGCTTACGTGAAGTAGGCAGGGAACCCTACGAGCAGTACTTC.

The rearrangement joins TRBV28 to TRBJ1-1, with 9 nucleotides matching TRBD1. V was pared by 7 bases and J by 3 bases, with 21 bases of the junction left unmatched. The CDR3 contains 19 residues. Germline V gene lookup returns CDR1 MDHEN and CDR2 SYDVKM. CDR3 sequence (DNA): TGTGCCAGCATGTCCGCTACACACACACACAGGGGGCCGGACACTGAAGCTTTCTTT. Translating gives CASMSATHTHRGPDTEAFF.

The J gene is TRBJ1-2, the V gene TRBV28; no reliable D call. Per the germline V gene, CDR1 is MDHEN and CDR2 is SYDVKM. CDR3 length: 13 residues. V was pared by 6 bases and J by 4 bases, with 12 bases between. The CDR3: CASSVPGVYGYTF. For the CDR3, the DNA is TGTGCCAGCAGCGTTCCGGGTGTCTATGGCTACACCTTC.

A single count supports this clone. V gene TRBV21-1 combines with J gene TRBJ1-3; whether TRBD1, the table's D call, matches the DNA was not checked. TRBV21-1 is an annotated pseudogene. This CDR3 spans 18 amino acids. DNA for the CDR3: TGTGCCAGCAGCCGCGACCGACCCGGGACATCCTCTGGAAACAGCATATATTTT. Translated, it gives CASSRDRPGTSSGNSIYF.

V is TRBV5-6 and J is TRBJ2-3, with 11 bases matching TRBD2. This CDR3 contains 16 residues. Germline V gives CDR1 SGHDT, CDR2 YYEEEE. J was trimmed by 6 bases and V by 1 base; bases with no gene match: 7. CDR3 DNA sequence: TGTGCCAGCAGCTTGCGACTAGCGGGGAACTCCGATACGCAGTATTTT. It translates to CASSLRLAGNSDTQYF.

The chain recombines TRBV9 with TRBJ2-1, with D maybe TRBD2 (6 bases). V was pared by 0 bases and J by 4 bases, with 14 bases between. The CDR3 runs 16 residues. Germline loops: CDR1 SGDLS, CDR2 YYNGEE. CDR3 in amino acids: CASSVGGTRYYNEQFF. The CDR3, as DNA: TGTGCCAGCAGCGTAGGTGGGACTCGATATTACAATGAGCAGTTCTTC.

J is TRBJ1-1 and V is TRBV15; unclear D gene. The CDR3 totals 13 residues. Per the germline V gene, CDR1 is LNHNV and CDR2 is YYDKDF (reference sequence). Trimming cost V 8 bases and J 0 bases, with 10 bases left between them. CDR3 amino acids: CATSKPMNTEAFF. The DNA for the CDR3 is TGTGCCACCTCCAAGCCCATGAACACTGAAGCTTTCTTT.

The genes are TRBV27 and TRBJ1-2; D is possibly TRBD1 (6 bases). This CDR3 comprises 11 residues. Trimming took off 7 bases at V and 6 bases at J, with 9 bases between the two ends. Germline CDR1 and CDR2: MNHEY and SMNVEV (reference sequence). The CDR3 nucleotides read TGTGCCAGCAACGGGGGGCATGGCTACACCTTC. Its translation is CASNGGHGYTF.

The chain has TRBV5-1 and TRBJ2-5; 7 bases line up with TRBD2. Germline V lookup: CDR1 SGHRS, CDR2 YFSETQ. This CDR3 region has 15 residues. Germline trimming cut 0 bases from V and 4 bases from J; bases unmatched to any gene: 6. CDR3 sequence: CASSLDVAGLETQYF. The CDR3 coding sequence is TGCGCCAGCAGCTTGGACGTAGCGGGCTTAGAGACCCAGTACTTC.

This clone was seen once. The genes are TRBV9 and TRBJ1-5; D is ambiguous. Trimming removed 1 base at V and 3 bases at J, with 5 bases between. The germline CDR1 and CDR2 sequences are SGDLS and YYNGEE. There are 13 residues in the CDR3. The CDR3 DNA follows: TGTGCCAGCAGCGTAACAGACAATCAGCCCCAGCATTTT. Its translation is CASSVTDNQPQHF.

The rearrangement links TRBV9 to TRBJ2-1; D might be TRBD1 (7 bases). CDR1 SGDLS and CDR2 YYNGEE come from the germline V gene. CDR3 length: 16 residues. Deletions cut 0 bases from V and 0 bases from J, with 10 bases between. CDR3 bases: TGTGCCAGCAGCGTAGGGGGGGACAGCTCCTACAATGAGCAGTTCTTC. Its protein is CASSVGGDSSYNEQFF.

The chain is built from TRBV27 and TRBJ2-3, with a tentative D call TRBD1 (6 bases). Germline V gene lookup returns CDR1 MNHEY and CDR2 SMNVEV (reference sequence). The V end was cut by 5 bases, the J end by 6 bases, with 15 bases between. The CDR3 length is 14 residues. In DNA, the CDR3 is TGTGCCAGCAGTGCCCACAGGGAGCAGGATACGCAGTATTTT. Protein product: CASSAHREQDTQYF.

DNA of the CDR3: TGCAGCGTTCTTAGACAGCAGAGCTCCTACAATGAGCAGTTCTTC. This encodes CSVLRQQSSYNEQFF. The chain has TRBV29-1 and TRBJ2-1; tentatively, D is TRBD1 (5 bases). The CDR3 loop spans 15 amino acids. Trimming cost V 5 bases and J 0 bases, with 14 bases left between them. The V gene's germline CDR1 is SQVTM and CDR2 ANQGSEA.

The chain combines TRBV6-5 with TRBJ2-5; tentative D call: TRBD2 (6 bases). With 8 bases removed from V and 1 base from J, the gap between germline ends came to 17 bases. Germline V gives CDR1 MNHEY, CDR2 SVGAGI. The CDR3 is made up of 15 amino acids. CDR3 amino acids: CASGTGEDPQETQYF. Here the CDR3 DNA reads TGTGCCAGCGGTACGGGGGAGGATCCCCAAGAGACCCAGTACTTC.

The chain combines TRBV7-2 with TRBJ2-7, with D possibly being TRBD1 (5 bases). The CDR3 has 15 residues. V lost 1 base, J lost 7 bases, and 17 bases lay in between. Germline values: CDR1 SGHTA, CDR2 FQGNSA. The CDR3: CASSLVPRQGGEQYF. CDR3 DNA: TGTGCCAGCAGCTTAGTGCCTAGGCAGGGCGGAGAGCAGTACTTC. The whole variable domain, filled in from reference TRBV7-2 and TRBJ2-7, reads GAGVSQSPSNKVTEKGKDVELRCDPISGHTALYWYRQSLGQGLEFLIYFQGNSAPDKSGLPSDRFSAERTGGSVSTLTIQRTQQEDSAVYLCASSLVPRQGGEQYFGPGTRLTVT.

This clone has a single count. The junction departs from the called germline gene at one end, perhaps through a read error. CDR3 sequence (DNA): TGTGCCAGCAGAGGCTGCGGCAATCAGCCCCGGCATTTT. Translation gives CASRGCGNQPRHF. The V call is TRBV25-1, the J call TRBJ1-5; no clear D gene. CDR3 size: 13 residues. Germline V gene sequence: CDR1 MGHDK, CDR2 SYGVNS.

J is TRBJ2-1 and V is TRBV27; 9 bases are shared with TRBD2. This CDR3 contains 15 residues. V was pared by 6 bases and J by 4 bases, with 7 bases of the junction left unmatched. Germline V CDR1 and CDR2: MNHEY, SMNVEV (reference sequence). CDR3 loop: CASRRREGLYNEQFF. The DNA of the CDR3 is TGTGCCAGCAGACGGCGGGAGGGCCTTTACAATGAGCAGTTCTTC.

CDR3 loop: CAWTFTRSFALAGANVLTF. The CDR3 DNA sequence: TGTGCCTGGACCTTCACCAGGTCATTTGCCTTGGCTGGGGCCAACGTCCTGACTTTC. The chain combines TRBV30 with TRBJ2-6, with no clear D. Trimming shortened V by 4 bases and J by 2 bases, and 24 bases separated the two germline ends. CDR3 length: 19 amino acids. Germline assignment: CDR1 GTSNPN and CDR2 SVGIG (reference sequence).

The V gene is TRBV6-1, the J gene TRBJ1-5; 10 bases line up with TRBD1. CDR3 size: 15 residues. Germline trimming cut 1 base from V and 6 bases from J; bases unmatched to any gene: 3. CDR1 is MNHNS, CDR2 SASEGT, per germline. CDR3 DNA: TGTGCCAGCAGTGAAGGGACAGGGGGTGTTCAGCCCCAGCATTTT. Translation gives CASSEGTGGVQPQHF.

The rearrangement joins TRBV11-3 to TRBJ2-3, with 10 bases lining up with TRBD2. J gave up 4 bases and V 1 base, and 8 bases lay outside the gene matches. This CDR3 is built from 17 residues. Germline CDR1 is SGHNT and CDR2 is YENEEA. The CDR3, as DNA: TGTGCCAGCAGCTTAGTCGGGCAGAGCGGGGGGGCAGATACGCAGTATTTT. Its translation: CASSLVGQSGGADTQYF.

The J gene is TRBJ1-1, the V gene TRBV5-1; the D gene is possibly TRBD1 (5 bases). This CDR3 has 16 amino acids. Trimming removed 4 bases from V and 2 bases from J, with 18 bases in between. Germline-derived CDR1 and CDR2 are SGHRS and YFSETQ. The CDR3, as DNA: TGCGCCAGCAGCGCCCGAGGTGGGGCCATCAACACTGAAGCTTTCTTT. Protein: CASSARGGAINTEAFF.